This TCR beta chain appears in the sequencing data of a study of cytomegalovirus exposure and HLA in healthy donors. Trimming stripped 2 bases from V and 7 bases from J, with 7 bases between. The V gene's germline CDR1 is SGHDT and CDR2 YYEEEE. The CDR3 runs 12 residues. The PCR contained 60 Vbeta and 13 Jbeta primers. The method was immunoSEQ multiplex PCR; TCRdb's version includes in-frame clones alone and lacks a portion of them. The sample gives 150,000 to 200,000 clones, around 79% of which show up once; around 1.6% is in the top ten. The chain combines TRBV5-6 with TRBJ1-5; D is ambiguous. This sequence was found in a woman between 50 and 59 years old in good health and CMV-seronegative. What was sequenced was PBMCs. The CDR3 loop reads CASSFLRQPQHF. The CDR3, as DNA: TGTGCCAGCAGCTTTCTGCGACAGCCCCAGCATTTT.